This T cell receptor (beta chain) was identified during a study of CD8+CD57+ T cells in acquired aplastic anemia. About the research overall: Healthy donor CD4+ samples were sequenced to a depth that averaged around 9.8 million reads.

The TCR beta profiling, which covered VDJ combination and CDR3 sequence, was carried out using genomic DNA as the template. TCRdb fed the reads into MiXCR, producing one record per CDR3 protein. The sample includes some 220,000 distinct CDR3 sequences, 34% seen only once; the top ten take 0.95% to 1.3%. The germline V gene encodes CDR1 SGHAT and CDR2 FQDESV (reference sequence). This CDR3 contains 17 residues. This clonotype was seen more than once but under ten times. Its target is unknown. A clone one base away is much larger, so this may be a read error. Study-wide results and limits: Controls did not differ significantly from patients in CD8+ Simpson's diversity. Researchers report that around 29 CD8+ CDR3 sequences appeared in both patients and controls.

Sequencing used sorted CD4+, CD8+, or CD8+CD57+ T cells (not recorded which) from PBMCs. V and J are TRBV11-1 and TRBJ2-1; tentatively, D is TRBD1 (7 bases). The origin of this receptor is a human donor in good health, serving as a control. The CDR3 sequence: CASGLSFRTTGEREQFF. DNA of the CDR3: TGTGCCAGCGGCTTATCTTTCCGGACTACAGGGGAACGTGAGCAGTTCTTC.